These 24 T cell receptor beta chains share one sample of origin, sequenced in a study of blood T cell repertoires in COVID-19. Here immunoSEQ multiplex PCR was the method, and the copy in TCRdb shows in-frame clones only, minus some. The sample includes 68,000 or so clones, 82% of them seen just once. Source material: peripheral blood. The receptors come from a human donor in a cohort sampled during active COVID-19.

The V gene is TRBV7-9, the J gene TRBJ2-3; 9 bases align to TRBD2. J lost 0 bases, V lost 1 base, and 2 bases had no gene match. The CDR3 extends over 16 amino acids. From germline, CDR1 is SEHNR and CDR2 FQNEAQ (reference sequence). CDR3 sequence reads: CASSLVLAGSTDTQYF. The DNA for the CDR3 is TGTGCCAGCAGCTTAGTGCTAGCGGGGAGCACAGATACGCAGTATTTT.

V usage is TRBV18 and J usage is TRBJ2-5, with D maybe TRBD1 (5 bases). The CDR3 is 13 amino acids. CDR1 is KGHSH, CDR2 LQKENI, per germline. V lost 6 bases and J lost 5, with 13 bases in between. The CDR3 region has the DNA TGTGCCAGCTCGGTAGGGGCTAAGGAGACCCAGTACTTC. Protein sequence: CASSVGAKETQYF.

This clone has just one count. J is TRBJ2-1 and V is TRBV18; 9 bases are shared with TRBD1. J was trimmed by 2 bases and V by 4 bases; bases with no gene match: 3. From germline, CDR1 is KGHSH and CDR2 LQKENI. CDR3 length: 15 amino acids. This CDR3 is CASSRQGEPYNEQFF. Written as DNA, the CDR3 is TGTGCCAGCTCACGACAGGGGGAGCCCTACAATGAGCAGTTCTTC.

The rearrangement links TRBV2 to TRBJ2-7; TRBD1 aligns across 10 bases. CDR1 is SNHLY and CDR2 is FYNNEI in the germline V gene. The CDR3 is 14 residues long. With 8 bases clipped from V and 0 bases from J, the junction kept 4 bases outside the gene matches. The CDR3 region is CASSGQGSSYEQYF. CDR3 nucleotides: TGTGCCAGCTCGGGACAGGGGAGCTCCTACGAGCAGTACTTC.

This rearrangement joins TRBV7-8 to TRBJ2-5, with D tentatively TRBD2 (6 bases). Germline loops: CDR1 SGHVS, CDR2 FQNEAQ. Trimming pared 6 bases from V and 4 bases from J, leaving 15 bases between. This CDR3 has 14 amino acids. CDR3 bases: TGTGCCAGCAGTCCTCGGCGGGACCTAGAGACCCAGTACTTC. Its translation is CASSPRRDLETQYF.

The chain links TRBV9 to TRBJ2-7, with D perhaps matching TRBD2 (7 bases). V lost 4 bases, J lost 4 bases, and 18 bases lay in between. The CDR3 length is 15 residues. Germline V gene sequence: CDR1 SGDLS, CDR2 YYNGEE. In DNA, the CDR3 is TGTGCCAGCAGCTCCGAGGGGGGGGTTGGTTACGAGCAGTACTTC. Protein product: CASSSEGGVGYEQYF.

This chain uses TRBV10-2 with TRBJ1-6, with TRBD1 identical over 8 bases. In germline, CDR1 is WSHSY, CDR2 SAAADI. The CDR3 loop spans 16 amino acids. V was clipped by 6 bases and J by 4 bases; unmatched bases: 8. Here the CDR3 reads CASRDRVYGYNSPLHF. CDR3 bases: TGCGCCAGCAGGGACAGGGTGTATGGTTATAATTCACCCCTCCACTTT.

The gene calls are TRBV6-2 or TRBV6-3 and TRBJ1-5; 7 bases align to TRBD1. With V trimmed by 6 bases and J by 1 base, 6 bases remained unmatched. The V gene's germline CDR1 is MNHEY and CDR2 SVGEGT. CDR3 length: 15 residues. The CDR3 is CASSSQGMSNQPQHF. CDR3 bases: TGTGCCAGCAGCTCACAGGGGATGAGCAATCAGCCCCAGCATTTT.

CDR3 loop: CASSEYGTGGVAGYTF. The DNA for the CDR3 is TGTGCCAGCAGTGAATATGGGACAGGGGGCGTAGCCGGCTACACCTTC. The V call is TRBV6-1, the J call TRBJ1-2; 12 bases agree with TRBD1. Losses at the gene ends were 2 bases for V and 8 bases for J; bases not matched to a gene: 9. CDR1 MNHNS and CDR2 SASEGT come from the germline V gene. This CDR3 contains 16 residues.

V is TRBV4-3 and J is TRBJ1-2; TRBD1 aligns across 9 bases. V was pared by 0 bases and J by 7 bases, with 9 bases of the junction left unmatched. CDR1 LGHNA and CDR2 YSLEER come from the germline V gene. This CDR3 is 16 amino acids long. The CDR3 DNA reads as TGCGCCAGCAGCCAAGACCCCGGACAGGGGATCGTTGGCTACACCTTC. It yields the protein CASSQDPGQGIVGYTF.

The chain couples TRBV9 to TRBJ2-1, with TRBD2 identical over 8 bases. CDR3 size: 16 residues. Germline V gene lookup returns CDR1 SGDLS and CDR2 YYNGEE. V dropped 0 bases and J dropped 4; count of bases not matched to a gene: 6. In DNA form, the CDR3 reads TGTGCCAGCAGCGTAGAGGTACTAGCGGCTTACAATGAGCAGTTCTTC. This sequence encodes CASSVEVLAAYNEQFF.

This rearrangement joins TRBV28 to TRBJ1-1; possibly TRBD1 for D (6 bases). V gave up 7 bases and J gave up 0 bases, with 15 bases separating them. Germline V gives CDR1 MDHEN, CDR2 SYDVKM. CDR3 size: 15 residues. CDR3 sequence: CASIWDTTLNTEAFF. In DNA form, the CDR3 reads TGTGCCAGCATTTGGGACACCACTTTGAACACTGAAGCTTTCTTT. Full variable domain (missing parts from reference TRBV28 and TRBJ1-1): DVKVTQSSRYLVKRTGEKVFLECVQDMDHENMFWYRQDPGLGLRLIYFSYDVKMKEKGDIPEGYSVSREKKERFSLILESASTNQTSMYLCASIWDTTLNTEAFFGQGTRLTVV.

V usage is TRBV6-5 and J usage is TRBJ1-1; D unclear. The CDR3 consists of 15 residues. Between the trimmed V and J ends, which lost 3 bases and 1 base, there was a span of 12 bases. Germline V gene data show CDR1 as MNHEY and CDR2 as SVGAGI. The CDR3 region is CASSYNRRGNTEAFF. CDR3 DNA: TGTGCCAGCAGTTATAACCGGCGGGGGAACACTGAAGCTTTCTTT.

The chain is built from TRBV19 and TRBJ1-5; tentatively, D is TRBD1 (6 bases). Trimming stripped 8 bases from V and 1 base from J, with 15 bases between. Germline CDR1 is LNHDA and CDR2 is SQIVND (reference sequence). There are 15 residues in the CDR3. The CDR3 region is CASSTQGRSNQPQHF. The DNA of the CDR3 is TGTGCCAGTTCAACACAGGGAAGGAGCAATCAGCCCCAGCATTTT.

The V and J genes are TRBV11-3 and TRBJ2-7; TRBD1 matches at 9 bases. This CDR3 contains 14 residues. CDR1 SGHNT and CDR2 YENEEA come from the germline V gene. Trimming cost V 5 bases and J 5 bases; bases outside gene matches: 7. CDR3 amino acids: CASSRGDRAHEQYF. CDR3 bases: TGTGCCAGCAGCCGGGGGGACAGGGCCCACGAGCAGTACTTC.

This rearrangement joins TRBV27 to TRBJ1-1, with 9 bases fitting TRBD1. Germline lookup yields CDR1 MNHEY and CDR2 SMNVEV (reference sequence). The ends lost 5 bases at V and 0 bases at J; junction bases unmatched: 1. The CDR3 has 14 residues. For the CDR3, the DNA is TGTGCCAGCAGTAGACAGGGGGTGAACACTGAAGCTTTCTTT. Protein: CASSRQGVNTEAFF.

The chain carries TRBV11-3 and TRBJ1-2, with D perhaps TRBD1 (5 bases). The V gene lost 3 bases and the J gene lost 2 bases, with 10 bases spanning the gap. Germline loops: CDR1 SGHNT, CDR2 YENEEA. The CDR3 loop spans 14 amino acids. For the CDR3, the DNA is TGTGCCAGCAGCTTTGGCAGGGCCAACTATGGCTACACCTTC. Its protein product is CASSFGRANYGYTF.

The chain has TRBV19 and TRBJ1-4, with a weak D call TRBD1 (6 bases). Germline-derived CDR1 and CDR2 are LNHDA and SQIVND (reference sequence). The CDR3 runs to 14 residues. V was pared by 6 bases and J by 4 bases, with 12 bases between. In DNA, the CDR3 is TGTGCCAGTAGGCCCCGGGACAATAATGAAAAACTGTTTTTT. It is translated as CASRPRDNNEKLFF.

CDR3 nucleotide sequence: TGTGCCAGTAGTGAGGGCTACGAGCAGTACTTC. It specifies CASSEGYEQYF. The V and J genes are TRBV19 and TRBJ2-7; a weak D match, TRBD2 (5 bases). Trimming removed 5 bases from V and 3 bases from J, with 5 bases in between. The CDR3 runs to 11 residues. Germline CDR1 LNHDA, CDR2 SQIVND (reference sequence).

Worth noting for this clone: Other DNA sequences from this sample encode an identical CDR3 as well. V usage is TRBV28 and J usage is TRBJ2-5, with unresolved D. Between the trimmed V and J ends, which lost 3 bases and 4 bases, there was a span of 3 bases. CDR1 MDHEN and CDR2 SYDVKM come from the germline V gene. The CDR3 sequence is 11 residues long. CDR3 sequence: CASSFGETQYF. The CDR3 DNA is TGTGCCAGCAGTTTCGGAGAGACCCAGTACTTC.

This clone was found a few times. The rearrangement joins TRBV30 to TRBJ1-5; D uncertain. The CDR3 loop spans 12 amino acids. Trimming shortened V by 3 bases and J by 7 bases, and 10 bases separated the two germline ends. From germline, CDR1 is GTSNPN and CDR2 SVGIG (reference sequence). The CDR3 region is CAWSGLGQPQHF. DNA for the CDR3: TGTGCCTGGAGCGGACTAGGCCAGCCCCAGCATTTT. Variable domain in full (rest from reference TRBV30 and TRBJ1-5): SQTIHQWPATLVQPVGSPLSLECTVEGTSNPNLYWYRQAAGRGLQLLFYSVGIGQISSEVPQNLSASRPQDRQFILSSKKLLLSDSGFYLCAWSGLGQPQHFGDGTRLSIL.

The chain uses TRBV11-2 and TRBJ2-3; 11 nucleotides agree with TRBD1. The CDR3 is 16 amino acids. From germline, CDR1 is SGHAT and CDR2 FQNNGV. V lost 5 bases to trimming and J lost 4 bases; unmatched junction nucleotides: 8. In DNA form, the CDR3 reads TGTGCCAGCAGCCCCCTTCGGACAGGGGGCGCAGATACGCAGTATTTT. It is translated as CASSPLRTGGADTQYF.

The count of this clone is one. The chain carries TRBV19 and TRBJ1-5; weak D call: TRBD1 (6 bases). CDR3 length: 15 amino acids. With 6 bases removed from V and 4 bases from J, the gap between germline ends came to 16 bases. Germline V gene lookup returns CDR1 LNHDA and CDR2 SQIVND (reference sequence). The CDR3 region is CASRQTGAQNQPQHF. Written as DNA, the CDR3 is TGTGCCAGTAGACAGACAGGAGCCCAAAATCAGCCCCAGCATTTT.

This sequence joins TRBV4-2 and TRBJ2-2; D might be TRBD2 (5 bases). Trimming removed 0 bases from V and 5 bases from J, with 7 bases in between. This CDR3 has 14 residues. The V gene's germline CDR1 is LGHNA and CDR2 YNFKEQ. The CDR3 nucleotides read TGTGCCAGCAGCCAAGAACCGGGGACCGGGGAGCTGTTTTTT. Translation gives CASSQEPGTGELFF.